This T cell receptor beta chain derives from a study of molecular identifiers for immune sequencing clone quantification. Study findings and constraints: Detection of one spiked Jurkat cell's TCR RNA reportedly worked in one million naive cells. In cases of identical TCR molecules sharing a barcode, highly expanded clone sizes could be underestimated. Whereas naive cells kept under 1% of molecules in clones above 20 RNA copies, such clones held over 97% in effectors.

Trimming at V came to 5 bases and at J to 0 bases, leaving 7 bases not matched to a gene. The CDR3 covers 16 residues. The germline V gene encodes CDR1 SGHAT and CDR2 FQNNGV. With regard to this clonotype: The antigen is unknown.

TCRdb independently ran MiXCR on the PCR reads; one entry per CDR3 protein. The table shows a few hundred thousand distinct CDR3 sequences, with 20% to 25% occurring only once. Sorted naive CD8 T cells were those defined as CD8+CD4-CCR7+CD45RA+. The rearrangement uses TRBV11-2 and TRBJ2-1; 7 bases are a match to TRBD2. Sequencing was done on a sample of naive CD8+ T cells from blood, with Jurkat cell RNA spiked in. Sample subset: FACS-sorted CD8+CD4-CCR7+CD45RA+ naive T cells. This TCR was recovered from a human donor in good health. Some libraries in this study had Jurkat cell RNA spiked in. CDR3 sequence reads: CASSPEGRGSYNEQFF. In DNA, the CDR3 is TGTGCCAGCAGCCCCGAAGGGAGGGGCTCCTACAATGAGCAGTTCTTC.